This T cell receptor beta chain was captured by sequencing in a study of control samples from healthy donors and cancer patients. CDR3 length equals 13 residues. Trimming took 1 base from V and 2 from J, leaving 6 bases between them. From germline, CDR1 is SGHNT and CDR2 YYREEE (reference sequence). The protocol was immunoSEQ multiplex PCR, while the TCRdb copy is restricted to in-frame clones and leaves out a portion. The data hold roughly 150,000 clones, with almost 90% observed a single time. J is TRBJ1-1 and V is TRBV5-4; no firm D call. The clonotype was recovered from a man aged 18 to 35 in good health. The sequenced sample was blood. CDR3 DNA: TGTGCCAGCAGCTTGTACAGTAACACTGAAGCTTTCTTT. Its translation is CASSLYSNTEAFF.